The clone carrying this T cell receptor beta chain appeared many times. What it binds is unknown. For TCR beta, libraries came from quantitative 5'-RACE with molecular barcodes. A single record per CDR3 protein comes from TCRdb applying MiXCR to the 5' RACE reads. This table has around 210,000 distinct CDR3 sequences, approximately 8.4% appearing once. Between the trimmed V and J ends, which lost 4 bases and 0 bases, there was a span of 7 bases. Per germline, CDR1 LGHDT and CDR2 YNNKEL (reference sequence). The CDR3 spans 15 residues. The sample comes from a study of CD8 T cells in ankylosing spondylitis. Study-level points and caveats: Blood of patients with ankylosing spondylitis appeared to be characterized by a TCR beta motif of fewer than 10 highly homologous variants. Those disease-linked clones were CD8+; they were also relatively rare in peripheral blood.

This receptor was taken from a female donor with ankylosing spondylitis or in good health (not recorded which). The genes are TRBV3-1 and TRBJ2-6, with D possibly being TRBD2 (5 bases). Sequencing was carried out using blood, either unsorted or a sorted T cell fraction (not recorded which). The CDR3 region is CASSRTSSGANVLTF. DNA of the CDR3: TGTGCCAGCAGCCGAACTAGCTCTGGGGCCAACGTCCTGACTTTC.